This TCR beta chain was identified during a study of cytomegalovirus exposure and HLA in healthy donors. Study at large: The Caucasian-associated ancestry cluster held roughly 84% of 398 genotyped donors.

Researchers ran the PCR with 60 Vbeta and 13 Jbeta primers. Here immunoSEQ multiplex PCR was the method, and the copy in TCRdb shows in-frame clones only, minus some. The top ten clones hold 1.5% to 2% of a sample with about 210,000 clones, roughly 85% of them seen once. This CDR3 is 15 amino acids long. Unmatched junction bases numbered 5, after V lost 0 bases and J lost 4 bases. Germline CDR1 and CDR2: PRHDT and FYEKMQ (reference sequence). Concerning this clone: Antigen specificity is unknown.

General study findings and limits: Prior analysis indicated that the majority of TCR beta V segments exhibited productivity approximately 87% or approximately 30% of the time. It was reported in a later analysis that an Asian-associated ancestry cluster showed fewer N-insertions than the roughly 710-donor mean.

Material: PBMCs. The V gene is TRBV13, the J gene TRBJ1-1; 7 bases are a match to TRBD1. This sequence originates from a male donor in good health and CMV-seronegative. The chain's CDR3 is CASSLGGQPGTEAFF. Written as DNA, the CDR3 is TGTGCCAGCAGCTTAGGGGGACAGCCGGGCACTGAAGCTTTCTTT.